This T cell receptor (beta chain) comes out of a study of T cells in Graves' hyperthyroidism and ophthalmopathy. Diagnostic assessment was based on clinical symptoms, serum thyroxine and TRAb, thyroid ultrasound and orbital computed tomography. The CDR3 runs to 15 residues. Germline assignment: CDR1 PRHDT and CDR2 FYEKMQ (reference sequence). Trimming took 1 base from V and 1 from J, leaving 10 bases between them. Study outcomes and limitations: In simple terms, a model built on 13 V-J features told ophthalmopathy apart from stable hyperthyroidism. Appearing also in blood were most of the thyroid clonotypes expanded above 0.001. The model's output predicted ophthalmopathy at a median of 6.5 months prior to onset.

This clonotype was found a few times. Its antigen is still unknown. RNA transcripts gave rise to amplified TCR beta CDR3 regions. Researchers ran a first-round RT-PCR on the TCR CDR3 using the HTBI primer set. One entry per CDR3 protein, called by TCRdb with MiXCR from the multiplex PCR reads. The sample records roughly 510,000 distinct CDR3 sequences, around 43% being singletons. The clonotype comes from an adult woman with Graves' disease, either hyperthyroidism or ophthalmopathy (not recorded which). The chain recombines TRBV13 with TRBJ1-2; D is unresolved. What was sequenced was peripheral blood or thyroid tissue (not recorded which). CDR3 protein: CASSLVSGFNYGYTF. Written as DNA, the CDR3 is TGTGCCAGCAGCTTAGTTTCCGGGTTTAACTATGGCTACACCTTC.